These 22 T cell receptor beta chains share one sample of origin, sequenced in a study of shared clonotypes between healthy human individuals. Assay used: immunoSEQ multiplex PCR; TCRdb lists only in-frame clones, some missing. Of roughly 1 million clones in the sample, 70% to 80% were seen once. Source material: memory CD4+ T cells from PBMCs. Stated subset: CD45RA-negative fraction. These receptors were collected from a man between 18 and 29 years old in good health. Some clones in this sample may be carry-over from other donors' samples.

Note on this clone: Other DNA sequences within the sample encode an identical CDR3. This chain connects TRBV2 to TRBJ1-1; possibly TRBD1 for D (6 bases). The CDR3 runs 13 residues. Germline CDR1 is SNHLY and CDR2 is FYNNEI. V was trimmed by 5 bases and J by 2 bases, leaving 9 bases between them. This chain's CDR3 is CASSLDSNTEAFF. The CDR3 bases are TGTGCCAGCAGTTTGGACAGTAACACTGAAGCTTTCTTT.

The table lists this clone with a count of one. The rearrangement links TRBV10-3 to TRBJ1-3; D not certain. Trimming took 5 bases from V and 4 from J, leaving 15 bases between them. The CDR3 is 15 residues long. Germline lookup yields CDR1 ENHRY and CDR2 SYGVKD. The CDR3 DNA reads as TGTGCCATCAGTCCACCTCTAACTGGGGGAAACACCATATATTTT. This encodes CAISPPLTGGNTIYF.

V and J are TRBV6-5 and TRBJ2-3; possibly TRBD2 for D (6 bases). The V end lost 5 bases, the J end lost 4 bases, and 10 bases lay between the germline ends. Germline assignment: CDR1 MNHEY and CDR2 SVGAGI. The CDR3 spans 13 residues. The CDR3: CASSRGWSDTQYF. CDR3 coding DNA: TGTGCCAGCAGTCGGGGGTGGTCAGATACGCAGTATTTT.

The CDR3 region has the DNA TGTGCCAGCAGTGAATTGGGGACAGGGTACGAGCAGTACTTC. Residues: CASSELGTGYEQYF. The chain has TRBV2 and TRBJ2-7, with 9 bases identical to TRBD1. This CDR3 is built from 14 residues. The junction had 3 bases not matched to a gene; V was cut back by 2 bases and J by 4 bases. The germline V gene has CDR1 SNHLY and CDR2 FYNNEI.

The chain uses TRBV10-3 and TRBJ2-2, with 7 bases aligning to TRBD1. The germline gives CDR1 ENHRY, CDR2 SYGVKD. The length of the CDR3 is 15 residues. Trimming cost V 6 bases and J 4 bases; bases outside gene matches: 8. In nucleotides, the CDR3 is TGTGCCATCAGAGCCGGGACAGAGCCCACCGGGGAGCTGTTTTTT. Translated, it gives CAIRAGTEPTGELFF.

The gene calls are TRBV28 and TRBJ1-6; a possible D gene is TRBD1 (5 bases). The CDR3 has 15 amino acids. The V and J ends lost 4 bases and 5 bases respectively, with 12 bases between them. The germline V gene encodes CDR1 MDHEN and CDR2 SYDVKM. The CDR3 here is CASSSPGRHNSPLHF. Written as DNA, the CDR3 is TGTGCCAGCAGTTCACCGGGACGGCATAATTCACCCCTCCACTTT.

This chain links TRBV27 with TRBJ1-2; 9 nucleotides match TRBD1. Germline assignment: CDR1 MNHEY and CDR2 SMNVEV (reference sequence). CDR3 size: 17 residues. V shed 5 bases, J shed 4 bases, and the junction held 14 bases outside the gene matches. CDR3 sequence reads: CASSLGGAGTGIYGYTF. CDR3 sequence (DNA): TGTGCCAGCAGTCTCGGGGGAGCCGGGACAGGGATCTATGGCTACACCTTC.

This chain uses TRBV7-8 with TRBJ2-7; 7 bases are a match to TRBD1. The V gene's germline CDR1 is SGHVS and CDR2 FQNEAQ. J was trimmed by 3 bases and V by 1 base; bases with no gene match: 3. There are 14 residues in the CDR3. As DNA, the CDR3 is TGTGCCAGCAGCTTAGAGGGGGCACACTACGAGCAGTACTTC. Its translation: CASSLEGAHYEQYF.

The chain recombines TRBV28 with TRBJ2-7; D might be TRBD1 or TRBD2, each matching 7 bases. The V gene lost 4 bases and the J gene lost 5 bases, with 24 bases spanning the gap. The CDR3 length is 17 residues. The germline gives CDR1 MDHEN, CDR2 SYDVKM. CDR3 sequence: CASSSDRVGLEGDEQYF. The CDR3 nucleotides read TGTGCCAGCAGTTCCGACAGGGTTGGACTAGAGGGTGACGAGCAGTACTTC.

V usage is TRBV30 and J usage is TRBJ1-2, with TRBD1 identical over 10 bases. There are 13 residues in the CDR3. V shed 1 base, J shed 7 bases, and the junction held 3 bases outside the gene matches. Germline V gives CDR1 GTSNPN, CDR2 SVGIG (reference sequence). CDR3 in DNA: TGTGCCTGGAGTGGGGGACAGGGGCTTGGCTACACCTTC. This encodes CAWSGGQGLGYTF.

The chain carries TRBV5-1 and TRBJ2-5; no definite D call. Germline CDR1 and CDR2: SGHRS and YFSETQ. This CDR3 comprises 14 residues. The V and J ends lost 0 bases and 5 bases respectively, with 11 bases between them. This chain's CDR3 is CASSLGGVGETQYF. The DNA for the CDR3 is TGCGCCAGCAGCTTGGGTGGAGTGGGTGAGACCCAGTACTTC.

V and J are TRBV28 and TRBJ2-1, with 9 bases fitting TRBD2. CDR1 and CDR2 from the germline V gene are MDHEN and SYDVKM. The CDR3 is 20 amino acids. After removal of 6 bases from V and 0 bases from J, the junction contained 18 bases not matched to a gene. The CDR3: CASSPGASGTSYSSYNEQFF. Here the CDR3 DNA reads TGTGCCAGCAGCCCTGGGGCTAGCGGGACTTCCTATAGCTCCTACAATGAGCAGTTCTTC.

The chain couples TRBV7-2 to TRBJ2-5; 7 positions match TRBD2. The trim removed 2 bases at V and 5 bases at J, leaving 11 bases unmatched. From germline, CDR1 is SGHTA and CDR2 FQGNSA. This CDR3 is 16 amino acids long. The CDR3 region is CASSLLGGGSWETQYF. The CDR3 DNA reads TGTGCCAGCAGCTTACTCGGAGGCGGGAGTTGGGAGACCCAGTACTTC.

This chain connects TRBV2 to TRBJ2-7, with 7 bases fitting TRBD1. From germline, CDR1 is SNHLY and CDR2 FYNNEI. V was clipped by 7 bases and J by 2 bases; unmatched bases: 8. CDR3 length: 14 residues. CDR3 nucleotides: TGTGCCAGCAATCGAGAGGGACAGACCTACGAGCAGTACTTC. Protein: CASNREGQTYEQYF.

The rearrangement uses TRBV27 and TRBJ2-3, with 8 positions matching TRBD1. Germline assignment: CDR1 MNHEY and CDR2 SMNVEV (reference sequence). This CDR3 is built from 17 residues. The ends lost 4 bases at V and 3 bases at J; junction bases unmatched: 12. The chain's CDR3 is CASSSDRGGIRTDTQYF. The DNA of the CDR3 is TGTGCCAGCAGTTCAGACAGGGGAGGAATTAGGACAGATACGCAGTATTTT.

The chain links TRBV7-9 to TRBJ2-3; 9 bases align to TRBD1. There are 16 residues in the CDR3. The trim removed 5 bases at V and 0 bases at J, leaving 6 bases unmatched. CDR1 and CDR2 from the germline V gene are SEHNR and FQNEAQ (reference sequence). The CDR3 DNA reads as TGTGCCAGCAGCCGCCGGGACAGGGACAGCACAGATACGCAGTATTTT. Translating gives CASSRRDRDSTDTQYF.

The chain employs TRBV28 and TRBJ1-1, with D perhaps matching TRBD1 (6 bases). Germline V gives CDR1 MDHEN, CDR2 SYDVKM. V lost 5 bases and J 2 bases, leaving 18 bases between the germline ends. This CDR3 is built from 16 residues. Here the CDR3 DNA reads TGTGCCAGCAGTATCCGCAACACAGGGCTAAACACTGAAGCTTTCTTT. Its protein product is CASSIRNTGLNTEAFF.

The chain couples TRBV5-6 to TRBJ2-7; a possible D gene is TRBD2 (6 bases). CDR1 and CDR2 from the germline V gene are SGHDT and YYEEEE. The CDR3 sequence is 15 residues long. The V end lost 1 base, the J end lost 2 bases, and 13 bases lay between the germline ends. The CDR3 loop is CASSLTPGGAYEQYF. Written as DNA, the CDR3 is TGTGCCAGCAGCTTGACTCCCGGCGGGGCCTACGAGCAGTACTTC.

In this sample, this clone turned up many times. The V and J genes are TRBV28 and TRBJ1-1; 10 positions agree with TRBD1. The CDR3 contains 21 residues. Germline V gene data show CDR1 as MDHEN and CDR2 as SYDVKM. Trimming removed 6 bases from V and 1 base from J; junction bases left unmatched: 23. The CDR3 coding sequence is TGTGCCAGCAGGGTTCCGGGACAGGGGAACACGGTCTCCTATTCGAACACTGAAGCTTTCTTT. Translating gives CASRVPGQGNTVSYSNTEAFF.

A single count supports this clone. This clone may be a read error of a much larger clone one base away. J is TRBJ2-2 and V is TRBV11-2, with unresolved D. CDR1 and CDR2 from the germline V gene are SGHAT and FQNNGV. V was pared by 1 base and J by 6 bases, with 3 bases between. The CDR3 extends over 12 amino acids. This CDR3 reads CASSLVPGELFF. CDR3 sequence (DNA): TGTGCCAGCAGCTTAGTTCCCGGGGAGCTGTTTTTT.

The J gene is TRBJ2-7, the V gene TRBV7-9; 9 nucleotides align to TRBD1. CDR3 size: 19 residues. V dropped 0 bases and J dropped 0; count of bases not matched to a gene: 12. The germline V gene has CDR1 SEHNR and CDR2 FQNEAQ (reference sequence). The CDR3 spells CASSLALKLKTGGSYEQYF. The CDR3 region has the DNA TGTGCCAGCAGCTTAGCCTTGAAATTAAAGACAGGGGGCTCCTACGAGCAGTACTTC.

J is TRBJ2-7 and V is TRBV27; TRBD1 might be the D (6 bases). Germline-derived CDR1 and CDR2 are MNHEY and SMNVEV (reference sequence). The CDR3 sequence is 15 residues long. Deletions cut 4 bases from V and 1 base from J, with 14 bases between. CDR3 nucleotides: TGTGCCAGCAGTTCACAGGGTTCGGGGTCCTACGAGCAGTACTTC. Amino acids: CASSSQGSGSYEQYF.